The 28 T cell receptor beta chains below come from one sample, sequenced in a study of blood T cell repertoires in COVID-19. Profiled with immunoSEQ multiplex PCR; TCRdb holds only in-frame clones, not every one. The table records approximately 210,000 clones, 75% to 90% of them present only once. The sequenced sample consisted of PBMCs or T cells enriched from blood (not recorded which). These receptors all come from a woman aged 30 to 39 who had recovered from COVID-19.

As DNA, the CDR3 is TGTGCCAGCAGTTTATCGGTAGCGGAGTCCAGGGAGACCCAGTACTTC. It encodes CASSLSVAESRETQYF. J is TRBJ2-5 and V is TRBV28; perhaps TRBD2 as D (6 bases). V gave up 1 base and J gave up 5 bases, with 17 bases separating them. CDR1 MDHEN and CDR2 SYDVKM come from the germline V gene. The CDR3 totals 16 residues.

CDR3 sequence reads: CASSITGEDYGYTF. Written as DNA, the CDR3 is TGTGCCAGTAGTATAACAGGGGAAGACTATGGCTACACCTTC. The V and J genes are TRBV19 and TRBJ1-2; 7 bases match TRBD1. The trim removed 2 bases at V and 3 bases at J, leaving 3 bases unmatched. Per the germline V gene, CDR1 is LNHDA and CDR2 is SQIVND (reference sequence). CDR3 length: 14 amino acids.

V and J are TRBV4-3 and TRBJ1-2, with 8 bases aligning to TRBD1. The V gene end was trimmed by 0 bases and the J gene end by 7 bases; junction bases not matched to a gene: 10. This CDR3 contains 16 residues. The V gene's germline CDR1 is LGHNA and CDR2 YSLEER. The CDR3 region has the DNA TGCGCCAGCAGCCAAGATATAGGACAGGGTGGGTCTGGCTACACCTTC. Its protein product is CASSQDIGQGGSGYTF.

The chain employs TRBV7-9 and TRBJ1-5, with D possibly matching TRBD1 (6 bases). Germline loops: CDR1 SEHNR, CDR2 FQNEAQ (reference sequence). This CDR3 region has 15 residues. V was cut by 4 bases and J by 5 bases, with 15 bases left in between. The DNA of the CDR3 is TGTGCCAGCAGCTCCATGGACAGCACTTATCAGCCCCAGCATTTT. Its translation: CASSSMDSTYQPQHF. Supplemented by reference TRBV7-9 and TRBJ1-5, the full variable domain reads DTGVSQNPRHKITKRGQNVTFRCDPISEHNRLYWYRQTLGQGPEFLTYFQNEAQLEKSRLLSDRFSAERPKGSFSTLEIQRTEQGDSAMYLCASSSMDSTYQPQHFGDGTRLSIL.

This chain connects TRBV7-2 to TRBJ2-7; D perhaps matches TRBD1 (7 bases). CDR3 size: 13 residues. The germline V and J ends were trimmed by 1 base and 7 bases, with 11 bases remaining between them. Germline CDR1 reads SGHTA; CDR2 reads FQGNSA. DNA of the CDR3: TGTGCCAGCAGCTTAGGGGCAGGGGGGGAGCAGTACTTC. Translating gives CASSLGAGGEQYF.

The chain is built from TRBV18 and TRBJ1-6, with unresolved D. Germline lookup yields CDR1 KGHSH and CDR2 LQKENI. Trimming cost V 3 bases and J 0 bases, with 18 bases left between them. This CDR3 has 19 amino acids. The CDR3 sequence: CASSPIPGAGNSYNSPLHF. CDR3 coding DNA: TGTGCCAGCTCACCTATACCGGGAGCCGGAAACTCCTATAATTCACCCCTCCACTTT.

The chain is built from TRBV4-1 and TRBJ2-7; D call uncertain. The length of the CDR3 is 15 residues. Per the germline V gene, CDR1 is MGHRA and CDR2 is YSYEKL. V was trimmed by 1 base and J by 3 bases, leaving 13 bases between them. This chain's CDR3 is CASSQASTENYEQYF. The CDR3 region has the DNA TGCGCCAGCAGCCAAGCTTCCACAGAAAACTACGAGCAGTACTTC.

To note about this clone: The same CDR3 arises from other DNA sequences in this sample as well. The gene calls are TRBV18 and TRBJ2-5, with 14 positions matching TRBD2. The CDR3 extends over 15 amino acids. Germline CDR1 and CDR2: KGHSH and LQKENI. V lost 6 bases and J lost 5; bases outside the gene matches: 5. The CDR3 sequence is CASSPGLAGVETQYF. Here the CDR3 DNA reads TGTGCCAGCTCGCCGGGACTAGCGGGAGTGGAGACCCAGTACTTC. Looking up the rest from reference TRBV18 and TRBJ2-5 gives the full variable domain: NAGVMQNPRHLVRRRGQEARLRCSPMKGHSHVYWYRQLPEEGLKFMVYLQKENIIDESGMPKERFSAEFPKEGPSILRIQQVVRGDSAAYFCASSPGLAGVETQYFGPGTRLLVL.

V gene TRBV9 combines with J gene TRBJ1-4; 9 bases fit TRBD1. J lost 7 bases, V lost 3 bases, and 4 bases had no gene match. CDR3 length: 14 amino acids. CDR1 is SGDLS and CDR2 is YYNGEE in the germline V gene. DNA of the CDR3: TGTGCCAGCAGCGCGTCGGGACAGGGTGAAAAACTGTTTTTT. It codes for CASSASGQGEKLFF.

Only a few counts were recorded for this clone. Here the CDR3 reads CASSQDTGNTGELFF. CDR3 nucleotides: TGTGCCAGCAGCCAGGATACAGGGAACACCGGGGAGCTGTTTTTT. V and J are TRBV7-9 and TRBJ2-2, with D perhaps TRBD1 (5 bases). CDR3 size: 15 residues. Germline V gives CDR1 SEHNR, CDR2 FQNEAQ (reference sequence). Trimming shortened V by 5 bases and J by 1 base, and 11 bases separated the two germline ends.

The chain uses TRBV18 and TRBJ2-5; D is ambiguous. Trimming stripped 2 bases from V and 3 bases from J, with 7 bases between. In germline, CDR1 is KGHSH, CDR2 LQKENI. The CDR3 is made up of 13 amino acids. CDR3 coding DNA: TGTGCCAGCTCACCAGGCCAGGAAGAGACCCAGTACTTC. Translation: CASSPGQEETQYF.

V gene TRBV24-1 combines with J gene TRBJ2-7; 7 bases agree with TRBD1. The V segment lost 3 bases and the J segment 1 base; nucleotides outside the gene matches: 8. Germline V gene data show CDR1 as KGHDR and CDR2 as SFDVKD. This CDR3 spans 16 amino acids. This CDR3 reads CATSDPRQGPSYEQYF. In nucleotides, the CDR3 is TGTGCCACCAGTGATCCAAGACAGGGCCCTTCCTACGAGCAGTACTTC.

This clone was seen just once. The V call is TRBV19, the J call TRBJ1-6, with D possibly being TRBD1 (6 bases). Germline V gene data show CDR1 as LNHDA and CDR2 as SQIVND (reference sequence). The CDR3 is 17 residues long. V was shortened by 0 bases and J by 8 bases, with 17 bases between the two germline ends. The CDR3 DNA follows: TGTGCCAGTAGTATAGACCCACAGGACAGTGCAGATTCACCCCTCCACTTT. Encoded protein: CASSIDPQDSADSPLHF.

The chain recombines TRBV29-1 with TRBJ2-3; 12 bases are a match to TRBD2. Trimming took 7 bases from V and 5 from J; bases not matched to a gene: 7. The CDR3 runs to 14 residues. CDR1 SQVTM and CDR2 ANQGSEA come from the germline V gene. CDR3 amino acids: CSAVTSGRLDTQYF. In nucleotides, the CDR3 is TGCAGCGCGGTGACTAGCGGGAGACTAGATACGCAGTATTTT.

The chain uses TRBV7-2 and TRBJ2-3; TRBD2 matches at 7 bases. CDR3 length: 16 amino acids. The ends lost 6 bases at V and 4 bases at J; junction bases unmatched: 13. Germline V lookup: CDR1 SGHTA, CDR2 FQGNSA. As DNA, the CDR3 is TGTGCCAGCAGGTCCGGACGGGGGGTGGGTCCAGATACGCAGTATTTT. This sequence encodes CASRSGRGVGPDTQYF.

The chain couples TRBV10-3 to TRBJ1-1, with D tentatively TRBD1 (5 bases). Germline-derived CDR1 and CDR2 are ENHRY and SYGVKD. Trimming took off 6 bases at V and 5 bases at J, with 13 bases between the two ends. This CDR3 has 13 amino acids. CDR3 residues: CAIREAGRTEAFF. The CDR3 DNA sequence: TGTGCCATCAGGGAGGCAGGGCGAACTGAAGCTTTCTTT.

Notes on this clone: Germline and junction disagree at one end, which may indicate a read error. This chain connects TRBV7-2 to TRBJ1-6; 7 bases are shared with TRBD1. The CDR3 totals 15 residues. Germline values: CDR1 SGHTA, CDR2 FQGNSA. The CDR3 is CASRLEGGAGSPLHF. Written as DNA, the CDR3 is TGTGCCAGCAGGTTAGAAGGGGGCGCGGGATCACCCCTCCACTTT.

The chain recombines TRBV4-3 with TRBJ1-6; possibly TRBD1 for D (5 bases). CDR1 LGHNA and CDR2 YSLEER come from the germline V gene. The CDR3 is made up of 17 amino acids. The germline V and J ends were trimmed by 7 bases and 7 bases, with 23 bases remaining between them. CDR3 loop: CASKDLSFRAGNSPLHF. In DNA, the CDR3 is TGCGCCAGCAAAGATTTGTCGTTTCGGGCAGGGAATTCACCCCTCCACTTT.

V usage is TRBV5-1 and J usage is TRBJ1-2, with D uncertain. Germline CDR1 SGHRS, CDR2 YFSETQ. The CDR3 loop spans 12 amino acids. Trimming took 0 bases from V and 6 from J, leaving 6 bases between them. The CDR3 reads CASSLARDGYTF. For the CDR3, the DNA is TGCGCCAGCAGCTTGGCCCGGGATGGCTACACCTTC.

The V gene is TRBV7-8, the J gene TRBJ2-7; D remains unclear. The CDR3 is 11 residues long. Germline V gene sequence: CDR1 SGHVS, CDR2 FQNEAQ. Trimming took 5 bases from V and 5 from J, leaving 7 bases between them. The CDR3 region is CASSPTDEQYF. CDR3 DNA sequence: TGTGCCAGCAGCCCCACGGACGAGCAGTACTTC.

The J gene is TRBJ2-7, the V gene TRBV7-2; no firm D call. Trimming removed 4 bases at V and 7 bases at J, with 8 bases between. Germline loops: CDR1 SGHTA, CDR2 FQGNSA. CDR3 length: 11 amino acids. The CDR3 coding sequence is TGTGCCAGCAGCTCCACCGGGGAGCAGTACTTC. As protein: CASSSTGEQYF.

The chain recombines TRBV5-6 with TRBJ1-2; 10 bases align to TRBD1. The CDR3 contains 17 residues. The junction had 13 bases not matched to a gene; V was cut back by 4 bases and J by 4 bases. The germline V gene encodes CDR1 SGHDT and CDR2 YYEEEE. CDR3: CASSRRDRGPYGYGYTF. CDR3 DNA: TGTGCCAGCAGCCGCCGGGACAGGGGACCTTATGGCTATGGCTACACCTTC.

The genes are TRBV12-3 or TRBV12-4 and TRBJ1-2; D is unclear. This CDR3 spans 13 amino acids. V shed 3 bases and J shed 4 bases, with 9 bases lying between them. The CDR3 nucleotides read TGTGCCAGCAGTTTCGGTGTCGTCTATGGCTACACCTTC. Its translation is CASSFGVVYGYTF.

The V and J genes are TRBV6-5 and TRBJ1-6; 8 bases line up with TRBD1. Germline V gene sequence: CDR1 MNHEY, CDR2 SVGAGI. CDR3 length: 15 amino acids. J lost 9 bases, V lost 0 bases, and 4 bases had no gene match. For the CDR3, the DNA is TGTGCCAGCAGTTACTCGACAGGGGCGACTTCACCCCTCCACTTT. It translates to CASSYSTGATSPLHF.

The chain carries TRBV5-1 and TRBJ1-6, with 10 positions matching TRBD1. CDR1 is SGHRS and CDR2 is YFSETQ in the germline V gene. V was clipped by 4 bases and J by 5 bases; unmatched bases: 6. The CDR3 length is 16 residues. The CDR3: CASSAAGTGDNSPLHF. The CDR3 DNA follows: TGCGCCAGCAGCGCTGCCGGGACAGGGGATAATTCACCCCTCCACTTT.

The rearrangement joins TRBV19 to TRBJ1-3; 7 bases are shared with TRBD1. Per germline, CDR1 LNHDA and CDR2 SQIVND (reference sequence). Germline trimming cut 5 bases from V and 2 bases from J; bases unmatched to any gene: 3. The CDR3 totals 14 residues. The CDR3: CASSHRGTGNTIYF. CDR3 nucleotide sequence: TGTGCCAGTAGTCACAGGGGAACTGGAAACACCATATATTTT.

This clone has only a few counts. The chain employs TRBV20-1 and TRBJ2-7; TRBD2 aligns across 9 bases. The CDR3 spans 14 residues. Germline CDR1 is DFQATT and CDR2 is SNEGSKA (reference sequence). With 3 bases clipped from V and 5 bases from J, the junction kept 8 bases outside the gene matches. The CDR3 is CSASRSGRTDEQYF. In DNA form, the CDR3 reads TGCAGTGCTAGTCGGAGCGGGAGGACCGACGAGCAGTACTTC.

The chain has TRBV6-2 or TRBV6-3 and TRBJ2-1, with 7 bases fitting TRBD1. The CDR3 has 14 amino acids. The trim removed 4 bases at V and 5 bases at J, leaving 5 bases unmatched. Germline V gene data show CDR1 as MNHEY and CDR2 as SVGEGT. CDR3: CASSSHGQDNEQFF. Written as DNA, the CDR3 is TGTGCCAGCAGTTCCCACGGACAGGACAATGAGCAGTTCTTC.